Shown below are 25 T cell receptor beta chains from a single sample sequenced in a study of T cell repertoires in cytomegalovirus infection. MiXCR, applied by TCRdb to the reads, yields one record per CDR3 protein. The sample shows 230,000 or so distinct CDR3 sequences, over 15% of them seen only once. Material: CD8+ T cells from PBMCs. The receptor source for this set is a human donor in good health (CMV status not recorded). Some clones in this sample may be carry-over from other donors' samples.

This rearrangement joins TRBV28 to TRBJ1-1; D gene ambiguous. V lost 5 bases, J lost 5 bases, and 21 bases lay in between. Germline loops: CDR1 MDHEN, CDR2 SYDVKM. The CDR3 loop spans 16 amino acids. CDR3 DNA sequence: TGTGCCAGCAGTCAATTGGACCAGGTGAAGAGGACTGAAGCTTTCTTT. It is translated as CASSQLDQVKRTEAFF.

This clonotype was found many times. V and J are TRBV7-2 and TRBJ2-3, with 7 bases aligning to TRBD1. Germline lookup yields CDR1 SGHTA and CDR2 FQGNSA. The CDR3 spans 15 residues. Trimming removed 5 bases from V and 3 bases from J; junction bases left unmatched: 8. CDR3 bases: TGTGCCAGCAGCGCAAACAGGGGTAAAACAGATACGCAGTATTTT. Protein sequence: CASSANRGKTDTQYF.

This clonotype was recorded at least ten times. The J gene is TRBJ1-1, the V gene TRBV12-5; D perhaps matches TRBD1 (5 bases). V dropped 4 bases and J dropped 3 bases, with 15 bases sitting between them. The CDR3 is made up of 15 amino acids. Germline lookup yields CDR1 LGHNT and CDR2 FRNRAP. CDR3 sequence reads: CASGSEGERHTEAFF. CDR3 DNA sequence: TGTGCTAGTGGTTCGGAAGGGGAAAGGCACACTGAAGCTTTCTTT.

This clonotype occurred many times. The chain has TRBV28 and TRBJ1-2; no reliable D call. The germline V gene encodes CDR1 MDHEN and CDR2 SYDVKM. This CDR3 contains 14 residues. Trimming removed 6 bases at V and 2 bases at J, with 13 bases between. The chain's CDR3 is CASRLDGGNYGYTF. The CDR3 DNA reads as TGTGCCAGCAGGCTGGACGGAGGAAACTATGGCTACACCTTC.

This clonotype has a count of ten or more. The DNA for the CDR3 is TGTGCCAGCAGTTACTCGATCGTGTTTTCGGCAGATCAAATGAACACTGAAGCTTTCTTT. Amino acids: CASSYSIVFSADQMNTEAFF. The rearrangement joins TRBV6-6 to TRBJ1-1; no clear D. V dropped 0 bases and J dropped 0 bases, with 23 bases sitting between them. This CDR3 is built from 20 residues. Germline assignment: CDR1 MNHNY and CDR2 SVGAGI (reference sequence).

This clonotype was counted ten times or more. The chain has TRBV5-1 and TRBJ1-5, with D possibly matching TRBD1 (5 bases). Trimming shortened V by 1 base and J by 0 bases, and 8 bases separated the two germline ends. CDR3 size: 15 residues. Per the germline V gene, CDR1 is SGHRS and CDR2 is YFSETQ. CDR3: CASSLTGDSNQPQHF. The CDR3 nucleotides read TGCGCCAGCAGCTTGACAGGAGATAGCAATCAGCCCCAGCATTTT.

The chain carries TRBV28 and TRBJ2-2; possibly TRBD1 for D (5 bases). The V end was cut by 3 bases, the J end by 5 bases, with 13 bases between. Germline values: CDR1 MDHEN, CDR2 SYDVKM. The CDR3 loop spans 15 amino acids. This CDR3 reads CASSLYQGDTGELFF. CDR3 sequence (DNA): TGTGCCAGCAGTTTGTATCAGGGCGATACCGGGGAGCTGTTTTTT.

A few counts support this clonotype. The chain has TRBV7-2 and TRBJ1-6; no reliable D call. Germline CDR1 is SGHTA and CDR2 is FQGNSA. This CDR3 has 15 residues. Trimming cost V 4 bases and J 7 bases, with 14 bases left between them. CDR3 loop: CASSSNSFLNSPLHF. DNA for the CDR3: TGTGCCAGCAGCTCCAACAGTTTCTTGAATTCACCCCTCCACTTT.

This clonotype was found a few times. The V call is TRBV12-3 or TRBV12-4, the J call TRBJ2-1; no reliable D call. Deletions cut 6 bases from V and 7 bases from J, with 4 bases between. This CDR3 spans 10 amino acids. The CDR3 reads CASRANEQFF. The CDR3 bases are TGTGCCAGCAGGGCAAATGAGCAGTTCTTC.

CDR3: CASSFPGQGFAGELFF. The CDR3 nucleotides read TGTGCCAGCAGCTTTCCGGGACAGGGTTTCGCCGGGGAGCTGTTTTTT. This chain uses TRBV7-9 with TRBJ2-2; 9 bases fit TRBD1. Per germline, CDR1 SEHNR and CDR2 FQNEAQ (reference sequence). The CDR3 extends over 16 amino acids. V dropped 3 bases and J dropped 6; count of bases not matched to a gene: 8.

This clonotype was counted at least ten times. This chain joins TRBV12-3 or TRBV12-4 and TRBJ2-3; 7 bases map to TRBD1. The V segment lost 7 bases and the J segment 1 base; nucleotides outside the gene matches: 5. This CDR3 is 14 amino acids long. In DNA form, the CDR3 reads TGTGCCAGCACCCGCGGACAGGGCACAGATACGCAGTATTTT. Protein: CASTRGQGTDTQYF.

A few counts support this clonotype. This sequence joins TRBV12-3 or TRBV12-4 and TRBJ2-2; D is perhaps TRBD1 (5 bases). V shed 1 base and J shed 6 bases, with 9 bases lying between them. This CDR3 has 14 amino acids. CDR3 sequence: CASSLGVRAGELFF. The CDR3 bases are TGTGCCAGCAGTTTAGGGGTCAGGGCCGGGGAGCTGTTTTTT.

This clonotype was detected a few times. The rearrangement joins TRBV6-1 to TRBJ1-1, with D hard to call. V lost 6 bases to trimming and J lost 6 bases, with 8 bases between them. Germline lookup yields CDR1 MNHNS and CDR2 SASEGT. The CDR3 spans 11 residues. CDR3: CASRRGAEAFF. CDR3 coding DNA: TGTGCCAGCAGACGGGGAGCTGAAGCTTTCTTT.

Ten or more counts support this clonotype. V and J are TRBV7-9 and TRBJ1-1; 7 bases map to TRBD1. The CDR3 is 13 amino acids. The germline V gene encodes CDR1 SEHNR and CDR2 FQNEAQ (reference sequence). Germline trimming cut 4 bases from V and 8 bases from J; bases unmatched to any gene: 7. Here the CDR3 reads CASSSGTAIEAFF. For the CDR3, the DNA is TGTGCCAGCAGCTCAGGGACAGCCATCGAAGCTTTCTTT.

This clonotype appeared many times. This chain links TRBV12-3 or TRBV12-4 with TRBJ2-3, with TRBD1 as a possible D gene (6 bases). The CDR3 consists of 15 residues. V lost 5 bases and J 5 bases, leaving 17 bases between the germline ends. The CDR3 DNA reads TGTGCCAGCAGTCCCTTCAATCCGGGACAAGATACGCAGTATTTT. Residues: CASSPFNPGQDTQYF.

The rearrangement links TRBV4-1 to TRBJ2-1, with D maybe TRBD2 (5 bases). Germline V gene data show CDR1 as MGHRA and CDR2 as YSYEKL. V lost 0 bases and J 9 bases, leaving 12 bases between the germline ends. The CDR3 totals 14 residues. The CDR3 sequence: CASSQERRGFEQFF. The CDR3 DNA sequence: TGCGCCAGCAGCCAAGAGAGACGGGGTTTTGAGCAGTTCTTC.

The chain carries TRBV11-1 and TRBJ2-1; no clear D. V was trimmed by 3 bases and J by 11 bases, leaving 8 bases between them. CDR1 SGHAT and CDR2 FQDESV come from the germline V gene (reference sequence). The CDR3 extends over 11 amino acids. The CDR3 spells CASSFLEKQFF. The CDR3 bases are TGTGCCAGCAGCTTTCTGGAGAAGCAGTTCTTC. Full variable domain (missing parts from reference TRBV11-1 and TRBJ2-1): EAEVAQSPRYKITEKSQAVAFWCDPISGHATLYWYRQILGQGPELLVQFQDESVVDDSQLPKDRFSAERLKGVDSTLKIQPAELGDSAMYLCASSFLEKQFFGPGTRLTVL.

In its sample, this clonotype was seen many times. The chain links TRBV7-2 to TRBJ2-1, with 7 bases aligning to TRBD1. Germline values: CDR1 SGHTA, CDR2 FQGNSA. The ends lost 5 bases at V and 0 bases at J; junction bases unmatched: 4. The CDR3 has 15 amino acids. The CDR3 here is CASSMTGTSYNEQFF. The CDR3, as DNA: TGTGCCAGCAGCATGACAGGGACCTCCTACAATGAGCAGTTCTTC. The variable domain in full, with the rest retrieved from reference TRBV7-2 and TRBJ2-1, is GAGVSQSPSNKVTEKGKDVELRCDPISGHTALYWYRQSLGQGLEFLIYFQGNSAPDKSGLPSDRFSAERTGGSVSTLTIQRTQQEDSAVYLCASSMTGTSYNEQFFGPGTRLTVL.

This clonotype has just a few counts. CDR3 amino acids: CASSTEDREREETQYF. CDR3 in DNA: TGTGCCAGCAGCACGGAGGACAGAGAAAGGGAGGAGACCCAGTACTTC. The gene calls are TRBV13 and TRBJ2-5, with D possibly matching TRBD1 (6 bases). CDR1 PRHDT and CDR2 FYEKMQ come from the germline V gene (reference sequence). This CDR3 is 16 amino acids long. Trimming took 5 bases from V and 5 from J, leaving 21 bases between them.

There are a few counts of this clonotype. CDR3 region: CASSSDPDRDQAFF. The CDR3 DNA reads as TGTGCCAGCAGCTCTGACCCGGACAGGGATCAAGCTTTCTTT. This chain connects TRBV7-9 to TRBJ1-1, with 8 bases lining up with TRBD1. The germline gives CDR1 SEHNR, CDR2 FQNEAQ (reference sequence). The CDR3 has 14 amino acids. With 4 bases clipped from V and 9 bases from J, the junction kept 10 bases outside the gene matches.

There are a few counts of this clonotype. CDR3 DNA: TGTGCCAGCAGTGAACGTTTTAAGAACACTGAAGCTTTCTTT. This translates into CASSERFKNTEAFF. The chain is built from TRBV2 and TRBJ1-1, with unresolved D. Germline V lookup: CDR1 SNHLY, CDR2 FYNNEI. The CDR3 consists of 14 residues. Between the trimmed V and J ends, which lost 2 bases and 1 base, there was a span of 8 bases. The full variable domain, completed using reference TRBV2 and TRBJ1-1, is EPEVTQTPSHQVTQMGQEVILRCVPISNHLYFYWYRQILGQKVEFLVSFYNNEISEKSEIFDDQFSVERPDGSNFTLKIRSTKLEDSAMYFCASSERFKNTEAFFGQGTRLTVV.

This clonotype was observed at least ten times. CDR3 in amino acids: CASSPGYSNQPQHF. The CDR3 bases are TGTGCCAGCAGTCCAGGGTATAGCAATCAGCCCCAGCATTTT. The chain has TRBV7-8 and TRBJ1-5; weak D call: TRBD1 (5 bases). Between the trimmed V and J ends, which lost 6 bases and 0 bases, there was a span of 9 bases. CDR1 and CDR2 (germline): SGHVS, FQNEAQ. The CDR3 loop spans 14 amino acids.

This clonotype was counted a few times. The chain combines TRBV7-2 with TRBJ1-2; 9 bases are a match to TRBD1. The CDR3 has 16 residues. Germline V gene data show CDR1 as SGHTA and CDR2 as FQGNSA. J lost 3 bases, V lost 4 bases, and 9 bases had no gene match. CDR3 coding DNA: TGTGCCAGCAGCTCATATCCGGGACAGGGAGACTATGGCTACACCTTC. It codes for CASSSYPGQGDYGYTF.

The chain recombines TRBV29-1 with TRBJ2-3; D is perhaps TRBD2 (6 bases). This CDR3 comprises 16 residues. V was cut by 5 bases and J by 2 bases, with 20 bases left in between. From germline, CDR1 is SQVTM and CDR2 ANQGSEA. The DNA for the CDR3 is TGCAGCGTTCGGGACTCCACCACCCCTCCCACAGATACGCAGTATTTT. Its translation: CSVRDSTTPPTDTQYF.

The V gene is TRBV14, the J gene TRBJ2-7; D may match TRBD1 or TRBD2 (5 bases each). V was cut by 5 bases and J by 6 bases, with 17 bases left in between. The CDR3 has 14 residues. Germline loops: CDR1 SGHDN, CDR2 FVKESK. The CDR3 loop is CASSDGHGVTEQYF. The CDR3 nucleotides read TGTGCCAGCAGCGACGGACACGGGGTAACCGAGCAGTACTTC.